This TCR beta chain was captured by sequencing in a study of blood T cells in healthy people across ages. The use of a sample-barcoded 5' primer and a J-beta primer mix characterized a second PCR of about 7 to 12 cycles. Using its own MiXCR run on the 5' RACE reads, TCRdb lists one record per CDR3 protein. In the table there are about 720,000 distinct CDR3 sequences, about 25% of which are singletons. This CDR3 spans 15 amino acids. CDR1 is SQVTM, CDR2 ANQGSEA, per germline. As to this clonotype: Germline and junction disagree at one end, which may indicate a read error.

Those donating, healthy Caucasian individuals from Russia, were aged about 6 to 100. These data also featured in a second study, about T cells of mothers and their children.

The chain recombines TRBV29-1 with TRBJ1-4; TRBD1 matches 7 bases. What was sequenced was blood. This sequence originates from a boy aged 10-17 years in good health. CDR3 DNA sequence: TGCAGCGTTGCCGGGACAGCGGCAACTGATGAAAAACTGTTTTTT. Translating gives CSVAGTAATDEKLFF.